The 29 T cell receptor beta chains below all came from one sample that was sequenced in a study of blood T cell repertoires in COVID-19. Generated by immunoSEQ multiplex PCR, the TCRdb table keeps only in-frame clones and is missing some. This sample yields roughly 330,000 clones, of which over 75% are seen a single time; approximately 4% belongs to the top ten. Sequencing was performed on peripheral blood. Source of these receptors: a woman aged 45-60 years with active or convalescent COVID-19.

V gene TRBV9 combines with J gene TRBJ2-3; 10 bases line up with TRBD2. CDR3 length: 16 amino acids. V dropped 4 bases and J dropped 6; count of bases not matched to a gene: 11. Germline CDR1 is SGDLS and CDR2 is YYNGEE. The DNA for the CDR3 is TGTGCCAGCAGCCCTCGACGAGCGGGAGGGCCTGATACGCAGTATTTT. It specifies CASSPRRAGGPDTQYF.

In its sample, this clone was seen a few times. The chain has TRBV10-2 and TRBJ2-7; D may be TRBD1 (5 bases). V lost 8 bases to trimming and J lost 5 bases, with 10 bases between them. Germline lookup yields CDR1 WSHSY and CDR2 SAAADI. The CDR3 has 11 amino acids. The CDR3 here is CASGASHEQYF. The CDR3 region has the DNA TGCGCCAGCGGGGCATCCCACGAGCAGTACTTC.

The CDR3 here is CAWRERGEAQPQHF. The CDR3 bases are TGTGCCTGGAGAGAACGGGGGGAAGCTCAGCCCCAGCATTTT. The chain links TRBV30 to TRBJ1-5; a possible D gene is TRBD1 (5 bases). Germline V gene data show CDR1 as GTSNPN and CDR2 as SVGIG (reference sequence). The V gene lost 3 bases and the J gene lost 6 bases, with 15 bases spanning the gap. The CDR3 loop spans 14 amino acids.

This clone was counted a single time. This chain links TRBV6-5 with TRBJ2-7; weak D call: TRBD1 (5 bases). This CDR3 has 16 amino acids. Germline CDR1 is MNHEY and CDR2 is SVGAGI. V gave up 0 bases and J gave up 0 bases, with 12 bases separating them. This chain's CDR3 is CASSYSRQFSSYEQYF. The CDR3 coding sequence is TGTGCCAGCAGTTACTCCCGACAGTTTAGCTCCTACGAGCAGTACTTC.

Comments on this clone: Germline and junction disagree at one end, which may indicate a read error. The rearrangement joins TRBV18 to TRBJ2-4; D is possibly TRBD1 (6 bases). Looked up from germline, CDR1 is KGHSH and CDR2 is LQKENI. This CDR3 has 13 amino acids. Written as DNA, the CDR3 is TGTGCCAGCTCACGACAGGAGTATGGGACATTAGACTTC. Protein sequence: CASSRQEYGTLDF.

This sequence joins TRBV6-5 and TRBJ1-5, with 7 bases matching TRBD1. With V trimmed by 10 bases and J by 0 bases, 9 bases remained unmatched. This CDR3 region has 15 residues. The germline gives CDR1 MNHEY, CDR2 SVGAGI. CDR3 DNA sequence: TGTGCCACCCAGTGGGACAGCCATAGCAATCAGCCCCAGCATTTT. Its protein is CATQWDSHSNQPQHF.

CDR3 residues: CASSRRTGSYEQYF. In DNA form, the CDR3 reads TGTGCCAGCAGTCGACGGACAGGGAGCTACGAGCAGTACTTC. The J gene is TRBJ2-7, the V gene TRBV7-9; 8 bases match TRBD1. Germline CDR1 SEHNR, CDR2 FQNEAQ (reference sequence). Trimming removed 6 bases from V and 3 bases from J; junction bases left unmatched: 7. This CDR3 contains 14 residues.

This sequence joins TRBV2 and TRBJ1-1, with 7 bases that match TRBD1. The V gene end was trimmed by 7 bases and the J gene end by 7 bases; junction bases not matched to a gene: 9. Germline CDR1 SNHLY, CDR2 FYNNEI. This CDR3 spans 13 amino acids. The CDR3 sequence: CASTQGRWSEAFF. The CDR3 DNA reads as TGTGCCAGCACACAGGGGAGATGGAGTGAAGCTTTCTTT.

CDR3 amino acids: CASRRTGQVANTEAFF. CDR3 nucleotide sequence: TGCGCCAGCAGAAGGACAGGGCAGGTGGCGAACACTGAAGCTTTCTTT. This chain links TRBV10-2 with TRBJ1-1, with TRBD1 matching 8 bases. The CDR3 is made up of 16 amino acids. Germline assignment: CDR1 WSHSY and CDR2 SAAADI. The junction had 10 bases not matched to a gene; V was cut back by 6 bases and J by 1 base.

The genes are TRBV4-3 and TRBJ2-1; TRBD2 aligns across 8 bases. This CDR3 region has 15 residues. After removal of 6 bases from V and 8 bases from J, the junction contained 12 bases not matched to a gene. Looked up from germline, CDR1 is LGHNA and CDR2 is YSLEER. The CDR3 DNA is TGCGCCAGCAGTCAGATCGGGACTAGTATTCATGAGCAGTTCTTC. Encoded protein: CASSQIGTSIHEQFF.

This clone was found once. The genes are TRBV19 and TRBJ2-1, with a possible D match to TRBD2 (6 bases). The CDR3 is made up of 13 amino acids. The germline V gene encodes CDR1 LNHDA and CDR2 SQIVND (reference sequence). V dropped 4 bases and J dropped 9 bases, with 13 bases sitting between them. The CDR3 here is CASSRLAPREQFF. CDR3 coding DNA: TGTGCCAGTAGTAGGCTAGCGCCACGTGAGCAGTTCTTC.

The rearrangement joins TRBV7-9 to TRBJ1-2, with a possible D match to TRBD1 (5 bases). This CDR3 has 15 residues. Trimming stripped 1 base from V and 7 bases from J, with 16 bases between. CDR1 SEHNR and CDR2 FQNEAQ come from the germline V gene (reference sequence). The CDR3 nucleotides read TGTGCCAGCAGCTTAGAGGCCGGGAGGGGTGGTGGCTACACCTTC. Translating gives CASSLEAGRGGGYTF.

The chain employs TRBV18 and TRBJ2-7; no reliable D call. Trimming left V 5 bases short and J 3 bases short, with 20 bases between. Germline V CDR1 and CDR2: KGHSH, LQKENI. CDR3 length: 16 residues. CDR3 bases: TGTGCCAGCTCAGTACTGGCCCGGTACAGCTACTACGAGCAGTACTTC. Residues: CASSVLARYSYYEQYF.

The CDR3 DNA reads TGTGCCAGCAGCGTAGATTGGAGCTCTGGAAACACCATATATTTT. Translated, it gives CASSVDWSSGNTIYF. V usage is TRBV9 and J usage is TRBJ1-3; D gene uncertain. The germline V gene has CDR1 SGDLS and CDR2 YYNGEE. The CDR3 loop spans 15 amino acids. V was cut by 0 bases and J by 0 bases, with 7 bases left in between.

CDR3 bases: TGCGCCAGCAGCCAAGATAGGTCAGGGTATGGCTACACCTTC. This encodes CASSQDRSGYGYTF. The gene calls are TRBV4-3 and TRBJ1-2; D possibly corresponds to TRBD1 (5 bases). The CDR3 covers 14 residues. Trimming took 0 bases from V and 5 from J, leaving 10 bases between them. The germline V gene has CDR1 LGHNA and CDR2 YSLEER.

The gene calls are TRBV28 and TRBJ2-1; TRBD2 matches at 11 bases. Trimming removed 6 bases from V and 9 bases from J; junction bases left unmatched: 13. The germline V gene encodes CDR1 MDHEN and CDR2 SYDVKM. The CDR3 has 16 amino acids. The CDR3 is CASSSPSSGRVSEQFF. In DNA, the CDR3 is TGTGCCAGCAGCTCCCCGAGTAGCGGGAGGGTCAGTGAGCAGTTCTTC.

The chain recombines TRBV28 with TRBJ1-4; D is perhaps TRBD1 (5 bases). The CDR3 is made up of 15 amino acids. V was clipped by 4 bases and J by 6 bases, with 15 bases between them. CDR1 and CDR2 (germline): MDHEN, SYDVKM. The CDR3 sequence is CASSSQTVKDEKLFF. CDR3 sequence (DNA): TGTGCCAGCAGTTCCCAGACAGTTAAAGATGAAAAACTGTTTTTT.

This rearrangement joins TRBV20-1 to TRBJ1-2; a weak D match, TRBD1 (6 bases). The V end was cut by 5 bases, the J end by 10 bases, with 11 bases between. Germline CDR1 is DFQATT and CDR2 is SNEGSKA (reference sequence). The CDR3 runs 10 residues. The CDR3 DNA is TGCAGTGCTGCCAGGACAGTCTACACCTTC. It specifies CSAARTVYTF.

This sequence joins TRBV10-3 and TRBJ1-2; no definite D call. From germline, CDR1 is ENHRY and CDR2 SYGVKD. The CDR3 has 13 amino acids. Between the trimmed V and J ends, which lost 3 bases and 3 bases, there was a span of 8 bases. CDR3 residues: CAISDVVDYGYTF. DNA for the CDR3: TGTGCCATCAGTGATGTTGTCGACTATGGCTACACCTTC.

The V and J genes are TRBV3-1 (or the pseudogene TRBV3-2) and TRBJ1-5, with D perhaps TRBD1 (5 bases). The length of the CDR3 is 13 residues. Germline V lookup: CDR1 LGHDT, CDR2 YNNKEL (reference sequence). Deletions cut 4 bases from V and 5 bases from J, with 9 bases between. The CDR3 DNA sequence: TGTGCCAGCAGCCCCAGGGTAGATCAGCCCCAGCATTTT. It yields the protein CASSPRVDQPQHF.

The rearrangement links TRBV5-1 to TRBJ2-3; 8 bases match TRBD1. J lost 2 bases, V lost 1 base, and 0 bases had no gene match. CDR1 is SGHRS and CDR2 is YFSETQ in the germline V gene. The CDR3 totals 14 residues. The CDR3 DNA follows: TGCGCCAGCAGCTTGCAGGGGGCCACAGATACGCAGTATTTT. Translating gives CASSLQGATDTQYF.

This clone has just one count. V is TRBV5-1 and J is TRBJ2-2; unclear D gene. Looked up from germline, CDR1 is SGHRS and CDR2 is YFSETQ. V gave up 6 bases and J gave up 5 bases, with 14 bases separating them. The CDR3 is 14 residues long. For the CDR3, the DNA is TGCGCCAGCACCACAGAGTGGTTAACCGGGGAGCTGTTTTTT. Its translation is CASTTEWLTGELFF.

The CDR3 spells CASSLGQGDGANEKLFF. CDR3 bases: TGCGCCAGCAGCTTGGGTCAGGGGGACGGCGCGAATGAAAAACTGTTTTTT. This chain links TRBV5-1 with TRBJ1-4; 7 bases are shared with TRBD1. V shed 0 bases and J 5 bases; nucleotides not matched to a gene: 10. The CDR3 consists of 17 residues. Looked up from germline, CDR1 is SGHRS and CDR2 is YFSETQ.

The chain has TRBV24-1 and TRBJ1-3, with D possibly being TRBD1 (6 bases). CDR3 length: 12 amino acids. Trimming shortened V by 12 bases and J by 0 bases, and 8 bases separated the two germline ends. Germline values: CDR1 KGHDR, CDR2 SFDVKD. The CDR3 coding sequence is TGTGCCGCACAGGGCTCTGGAAACACCATATATTTT. It translates to CAAQGSGNTIYF.

This clone has a handful of counts. The gene calls are TRBV5-8 and TRBJ1-3, with D uncertain. V gave up 4 bases and J gave up 0 bases, with 14 bases separating them. Germline assignment: CDR1 SGHTS and CDR2 YDEGEE. This CDR3 region has 16 residues. CDR3 amino acids: CASSHLTFSSGNTIYF. CDR3 DNA: TGTGCCAGCAGCCACCTAACTTTTTCCTCTGGAAACACCATATATTTT.

The gene calls are TRBV28 and TRBJ2-5, with TRBD1 identical over 8 bases. With V trimmed by 4 bases and J by 1 base, 5 bases remained unmatched. The CDR3 loop spans 15 amino acids. Per germline, CDR1 MDHEN and CDR2 SYDVKM. This CDR3 is CASSSPQGGQETQYF. CDR3 nucleotides: TGTGCCAGCAGTTCTCCACAGGGGGGCCAAGAGACCCAGTACTTC.

V and J are TRBV29-1 and TRBJ2-7; 10 positions match TRBD2. Germline V CDR1 and CDR2: SQVTM, ANQGSEA. The junction had 7 bases not matched to a gene; V was cut back by 7 bases and J by 4 bases. The CDR3 extends over 13 amino acids. In DNA, the CDR3 is TGCAGCGCCAGCGGGGGGGGCCAGTACGAGCAGTACTTC. This gives the protein CSASGGGQYEQYF.

The chain has TRBV4-1 and TRBJ1-4; no clear D. The length of the CDR3 is 19 residues. V dropped 4 bases and J dropped 7 bases, with 28 bases sitting between them. Germline V gene sequence: CDR1 MGHRA, CDR2 YSYEKL. Here the CDR3 reads CASSLVLGAAHPISEKLFF. CDR3 DNA: TGCGCCAGCAGCCTCGTCCTAGGTGCAGCCCATCCGATAAGTGAAAAACTGTTTTTT.

V gene TRBV30 combines with J gene TRBJ1-5; TRBD1 aligns across 9 bases. The trim removed 2 bases at V and 4 bases at J, leaving 3 bases unmatched. This CDR3 has 14 amino acids. Germline CDR1 GTSNPN, CDR2 SVGIG (reference sequence). The CDR3 spells CAWSPGTGNQPQHF. DNA of the CDR3: TGTGCCTGGAGTCCCGGGACAGGGAATCAGCCCCAGCATTTT.